These 5 T cell receptor beta chains came from one sample sequenced in a study of cytomegalovirus exposure and HLA in healthy donors. The PCR was carried out with 60 Vbeta primers and 13 Jbeta primers. Using immunoSEQ multiplex PCR, the repertoire was profiled, and TCRdb retains in-frame clones only, with some absent. The repertoire table contains approximately 100,000 clones. The sequenced material came from PBMCs. These TCRs come from a man aged 50 to 60 in good health and CMV-seronegative.

V is TRBV2 and J is TRBJ1-2; D is unclear. CDR3 length equals 12 residues. V was pared by 7 bases and J by 13 bases, with 19 bases between. From germline, CDR1 is SNHLY and CDR2 FYNNEI. The CDR3 DNA is TGTGCCAGCACCGCTGGGGAGGGCTTACCCACCTTC. Translated: CASTAGEGLPTF.

The CDR3 region is CATGIQNEKLFF. DNA of the CDR3: TGTGCCACAGGGATTCAGAATGAAAAACTGTTTTTT. The chain uses TRBV28 and TRBJ1-4; possible D gene TRBD1, 5 bases. Trimming removed 10 bases from V and 5 bases from J, with 11 bases in between. CDR1 is MDHEN and CDR2 is SYDVKM in the germline V gene. The CDR3 runs 12 residues.

The chain uses TRBV11-3 and TRBJ1-2; D is possibly TRBD1 (6 bases). V dropped 5 bases and J dropped 4 bases, with 11 bases sitting between them. In germline, CDR1 is SGHNT, CDR2 YENEEA. The CDR3 extends over 13 amino acids. CDR3 protein: CASSPGQIYGYTF. In DNA, the CDR3 is TGTGCCAGCAGCCCCGGACAGATCTATGGCTACACCTTC.

The rearrangement links TRBV19 to TRBJ2-2; no firm D call. CDR3 length equals 14 residues. The V gene's germline CDR1 is LNHDA and CDR2 SQIVND (reference sequence). The V and J ends lost 7 bases and 1 base respectively, with 10 bases between them. The CDR3 nucleotides are TGTGCCAGTACTAGTTATGAGAACACCGGGGAGCTGTTTTTT. Translation: CASTSYENTGELFF. Filled out from reference TRBV19 and TRBJ2-2, the complete variable domain reads DGGITQSPKYLFRKEGQNVTLSCEQNLNHDAMYWYRQDPGQGLRLIYYSQIVNDFQKGDIAEGYSVSREKKESFPLTVTSAQKNPTAFYLCASTSYENTGELFFGEGSRLTVL.

The J gene is TRBJ1-2, the V gene TRBV5-4; D perhaps matches TRBD1 (6 bases). CDR1 is SGHNT, CDR2 YYREEE, per germline (reference sequence). With 0 bases removed from V and 4 bases from J, the gap between germline ends came to 10 bases. The CDR3 consists of 14 residues. CDR3 amino acids: CASSLDRVPYGYTF. For the CDR3, the DNA is TGTGCCAGCAGCTTGGACAGGGTCCCCTATGGCTACACCTTC.